This record covers a single TCR beta chain. Only a few counts were recorded for this clonotype. Its specific antigen is unknown. The sample holds no much larger clone one base away, and base qualities are not on file. The data belong to a study of vaccination and CD4 T cells after COVID-19 (dated by TCRdb to 2022 to 2024). About the investigation overall: Convalescent patients had a positive SARS-CoV-2 result on nasal swab PCR, and of these patients, some 10 had mild disease and one had severe disease. The convalescent cohort included six males and four females, with two Hispanic individuals, seven Caucasians, two Asians and one multiracial person. Each participant got two doses of either the Pfizer-BioNTech BNT162b2 vaccine (n=8) or the Moderna mRNA-1273 vaccine (n=2). Post-COVID blood samples were collected from convalescent patients a median of roughly 100 days after diagnosis, with a range of roughly 30 to 170 days. Post-vaccine blood samples were obtained a median of about 72 days after the second vaccine dose, with a range of roughly 14 to 241 days. Overlapping spike peptide pools from SARS-CoV-2 and from the common cold coronaviruses HCoV-NL63, HCoV-OC43 and HCoV-229E were used as culture stimuli. As controls, cultures received a CEFX viral epitope pool (the positive control), an HIV-1 Nef peptide pool (the negative control), or no peptide at all. In approximately ten COVID-19 convalescent patients and 4 infection-naive healthy vaccine recipients, the spike-specific CD4+ TCR repertoire before mRNA vaccination was compared with the repertoire after mRNA vaccination.

Library construction relied on PCR. DNA from cultured CD4+ T cells underwent TCR sequencing with the Oncomine TCR Beta short-read assay at the Johns Hopkins FTIC core. The QIAamp micro DNA kit was used to extract genomic DNA from the cultured CD4+ T cells. Oncomine TCR Beta libraries from cultured CD4+ T cells were pooled using unique dual indexes and sequenced on an Illumina iSeq 100. Per the source publication's procedure: Non-productive sequences were removed, and CDR3s that did not start with C, did not end with F or W, or were shorter than 7 amino acids were discarded. Antigen-specific clonotypes were identified with the MANAFEST web application by comparing peptide-stimulated wells with reference and other culture wells. To be called positive, a clone needed an FDR below 0.05, an odds ratio above 5, and a productive frequency above 0.1% in at least two of three replicate wells. A clonotype counted as cross-reactive if it showed significant expansion both in the SARS-CoV-2 spike wells and in at least one common cold coronavirus spike condition. Using R version 3.6.1, CDR3 homology was evaluated through Levenshtein distances (stringdist) along with unrooted phylogenetic trees (ape). The public reads were reprocessed in TCRdb via fastp at Q25 and MiXCR, keeping in-frame beta chains. Rows matching on CDR3 protein sequence are summarized as one entry with the most common DNA and genes. The V and J calls shown here were made by TCRdb, not taken from the authors' results. Recorded for this sample are 11,000 to 15,000 distinct CDR3 sequences; 53% of them occurred a single time. Together, the top ten hold about 9.4% of the sample.

What the research found in general, with its limitations: Of the vaccine-specific clones in convalescent patients, 304 of 307, or nearly all, reacted only to SARS-CoV-2 spike and did not cross-react with common cold coronaviruses. Relatively few convalescent patients were included in the study, and early timepoints after natural infection were not analyzed. Among the post-vaccine SARS-CoV-2-reactive clones in convalescent patients, a median approximately 90% showed up only after vaccination, which suggests vaccine-specific priming. The median count of SARS-CoV-2-reactive clonotypes went up from approximately 22 after infection to around 38 after vaccination, although the change was not significant.

In light of the paper, this sample's treatment or condition label describes: approximately nine-day PBMC culture with coronavirus spike peptide pools or control peptides (ViraFEST assay). The study used the ViraFEST assay, which expanded antigen-specific T cells with peptide pools and then identified expanded clonotypes by TCR sequencing. Positive SARS-CoV-2 PCR tests in the convalescent patients dated from March to December 2020, before Alpha, Beta and Delta variants emerged in the United States. Each well held 2.2 million or so PBMCs cultured in IMDM containing roughly 5% human AB serum and approximately 9.8 IU/ml IL-2, with 7.5 to 10 ug/ml peptide pools added. Half of the culture medium was replaced with fresh IL-2-containing medium on days 3 and 7. After 10 to 11 days of culture, CD4+ T cells were isolated by negative selection with the EasySep CD4+ T cell isolation kit. Ficoll-Paque Plus gradient centrifugation was used to isolate PBMCs from whole blood, and the isolated PBMCs were then either used fresh or cryopreserved at -140C. Each culture condition was generally run in triplicate wells.

The V and J ends are trimmed by 2 bases and 7 bases, leaving 6 bases between them. The CDR3 starts with the cysteine, ends with the phenylalanine, and has 12 residues. Only the CDR3 part of the read is kept: 36 bases, read in frame from the first base. From the germline V gene, CDR1 is ENHRY and CDR2 is SYGVKD. The sequencing used CD4+ T cells from blood, cultured in vitro, collected before SARS-CoV-2 vaccination. The sequence is built from TRBV10-3 and TRBJ1-5, with TRBD1 perhaps the D gene, on 5 matching bases. The sequence came from a human donor who had recovered from COVID-19. CDR3 loop: CAISEGDQPQHF. The sequenced DNA is TGTGCCATCAGTGAGGGGGACCAGCCCCAGCATTTT.